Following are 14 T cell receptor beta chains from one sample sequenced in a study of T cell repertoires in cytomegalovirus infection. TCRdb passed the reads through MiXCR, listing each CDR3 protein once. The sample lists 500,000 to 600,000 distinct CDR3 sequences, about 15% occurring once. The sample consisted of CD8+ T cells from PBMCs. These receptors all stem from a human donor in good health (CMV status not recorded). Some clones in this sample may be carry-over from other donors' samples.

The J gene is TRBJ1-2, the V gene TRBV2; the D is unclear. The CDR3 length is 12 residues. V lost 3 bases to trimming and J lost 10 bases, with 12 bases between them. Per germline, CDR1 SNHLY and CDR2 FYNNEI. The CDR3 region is CASSDPPPPYTF. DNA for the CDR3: TGTGCCAGCAGTGACCCACCACCACCCTACACCTTC.

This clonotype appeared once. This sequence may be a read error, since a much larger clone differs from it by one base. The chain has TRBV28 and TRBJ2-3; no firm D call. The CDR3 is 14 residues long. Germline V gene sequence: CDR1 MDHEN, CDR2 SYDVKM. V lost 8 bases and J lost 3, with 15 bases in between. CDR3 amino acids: CASDLGRRTDTQYF. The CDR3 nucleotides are TGTGCCAGCGACCTTGGGCGAAGAACAGATACGCAGTATTTT.

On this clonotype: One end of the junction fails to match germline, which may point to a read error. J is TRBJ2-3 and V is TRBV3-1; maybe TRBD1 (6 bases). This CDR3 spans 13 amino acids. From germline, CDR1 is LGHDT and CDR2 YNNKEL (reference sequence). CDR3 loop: CASSPDRTDMQYF. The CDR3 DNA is TGTGCCAGCAGCCCCGACAGGACAGATATGCAGTATTTT.

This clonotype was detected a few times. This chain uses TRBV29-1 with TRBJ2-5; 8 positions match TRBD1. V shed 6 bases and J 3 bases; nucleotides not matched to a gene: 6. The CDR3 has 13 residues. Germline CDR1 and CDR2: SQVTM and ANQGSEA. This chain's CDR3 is CSVLTGEEETQYF. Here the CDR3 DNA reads TGCAGCGTCCTGACAGGGGAAGAAGAGACCCAGTACTTC.

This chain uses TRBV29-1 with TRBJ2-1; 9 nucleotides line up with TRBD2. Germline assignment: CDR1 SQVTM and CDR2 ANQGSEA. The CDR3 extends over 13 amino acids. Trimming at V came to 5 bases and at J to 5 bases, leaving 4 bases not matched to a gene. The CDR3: CSVHSGGHNEQFF. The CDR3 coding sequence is TGCAGCGTTCATAGCGGGGGTCACAATGAGCAGTTCTTC.

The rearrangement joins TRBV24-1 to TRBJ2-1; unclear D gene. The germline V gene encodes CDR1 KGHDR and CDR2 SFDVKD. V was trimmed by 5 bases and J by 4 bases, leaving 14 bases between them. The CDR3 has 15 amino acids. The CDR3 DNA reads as TGTGCCACCAGTGCCTCCGGCAGTCTTTACAATGAGCAGTTCTTC. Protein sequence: CATSASGSLYNEQFF.

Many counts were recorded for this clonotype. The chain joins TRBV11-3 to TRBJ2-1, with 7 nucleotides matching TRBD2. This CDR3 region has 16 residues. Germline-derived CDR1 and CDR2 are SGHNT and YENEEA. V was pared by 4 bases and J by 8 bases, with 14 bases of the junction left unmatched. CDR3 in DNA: TGTGCCAGCAGCTCCCGCGGGAGCCCCCTTCTAGATGAGCAGTTCTTC. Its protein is CASSSRGSPLLDEQFF.

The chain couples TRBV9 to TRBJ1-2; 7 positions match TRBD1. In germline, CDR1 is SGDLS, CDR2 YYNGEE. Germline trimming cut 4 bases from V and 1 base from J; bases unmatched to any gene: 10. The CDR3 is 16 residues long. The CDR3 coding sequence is TGTGCCAGCAGCCCGACCGGGACAGCATATAACTATGGCTACACCTTC. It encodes CASSPTGTAYNYGYTF.

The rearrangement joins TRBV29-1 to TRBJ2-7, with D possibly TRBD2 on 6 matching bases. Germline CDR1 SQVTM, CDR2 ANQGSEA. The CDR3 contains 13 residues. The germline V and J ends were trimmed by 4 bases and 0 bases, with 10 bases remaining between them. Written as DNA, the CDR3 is TGCAGCGTTGGGCGGCGGGACTCCTACGAGCAGTACTTC. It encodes CSVGRRDSYEQYF.

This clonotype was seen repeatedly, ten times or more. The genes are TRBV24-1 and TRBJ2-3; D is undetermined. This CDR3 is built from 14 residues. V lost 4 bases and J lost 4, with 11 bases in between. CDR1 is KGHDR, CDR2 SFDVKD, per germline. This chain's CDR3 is CATSDLGRSDTQYF. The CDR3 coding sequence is TGTGCCACCAGTGACCTGGGCCGGTCAGATACGCAGTATTTT.

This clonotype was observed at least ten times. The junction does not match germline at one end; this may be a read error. The CDR3 protein is CASSLASGSHTQYF. CDR3 DNA sequence: TGTGCCAGCAGTCTAGCGAGCGGGAGCCATACGCAGTATTTT. The V call is TRBV12-3 or TRBV12-4, the J call TRBJ2-3; 8 bases match TRBD2. This CDR3 region has 14 residues.

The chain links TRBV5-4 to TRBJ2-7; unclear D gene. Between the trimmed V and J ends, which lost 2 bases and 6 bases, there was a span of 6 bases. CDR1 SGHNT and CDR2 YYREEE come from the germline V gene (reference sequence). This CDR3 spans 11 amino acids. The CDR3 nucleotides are TGTGCCAGCAGCTTTTGCGGCGAGCAGTACTTC. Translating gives CASSFCGEQYF. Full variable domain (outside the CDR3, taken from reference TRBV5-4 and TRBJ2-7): ETGVTQSPTHLIKTRGQQVTLRCSSQSGHNTVSWYQQALGQGPQFIFQYYREEENGRGNFPPRFSGLQFPNYSSELNVNALELDDSALYLCASSFCGEQYFGPGTRLTVT.

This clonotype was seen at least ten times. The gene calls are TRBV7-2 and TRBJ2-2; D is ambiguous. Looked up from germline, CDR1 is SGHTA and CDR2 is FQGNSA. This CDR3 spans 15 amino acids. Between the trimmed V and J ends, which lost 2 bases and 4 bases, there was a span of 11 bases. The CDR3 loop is CASSLWDRFTGELFF. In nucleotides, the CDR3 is TGTGCCAGCAGCTTATGGGATAGGTTCACCGGGGAGCTGTTTTTT.

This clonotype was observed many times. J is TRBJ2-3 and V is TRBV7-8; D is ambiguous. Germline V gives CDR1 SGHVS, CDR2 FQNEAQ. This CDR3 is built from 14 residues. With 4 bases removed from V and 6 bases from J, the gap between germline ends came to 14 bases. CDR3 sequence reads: CASSSTSSADTQYF. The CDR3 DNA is TGTGCCAGCAGCTCTACCAGTTCGGCGGATACGCAGTATTTT.